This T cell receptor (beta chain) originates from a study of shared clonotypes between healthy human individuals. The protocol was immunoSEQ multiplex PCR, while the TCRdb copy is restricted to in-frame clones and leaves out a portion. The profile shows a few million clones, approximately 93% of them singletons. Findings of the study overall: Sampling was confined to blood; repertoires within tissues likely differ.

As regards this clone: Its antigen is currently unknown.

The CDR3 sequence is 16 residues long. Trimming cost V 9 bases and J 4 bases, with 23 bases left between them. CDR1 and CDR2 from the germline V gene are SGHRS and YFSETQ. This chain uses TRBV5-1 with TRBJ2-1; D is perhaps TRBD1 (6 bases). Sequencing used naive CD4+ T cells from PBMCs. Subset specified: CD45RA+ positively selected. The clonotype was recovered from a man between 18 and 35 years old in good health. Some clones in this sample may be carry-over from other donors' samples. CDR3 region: CATKGGLDTVYNEQFF. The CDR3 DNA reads TGCGCCACCAAAGGGGGTCTGGACACCGTATACAATGAGCAGTTCTTC. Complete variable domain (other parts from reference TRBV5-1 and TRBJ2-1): KAGVTQTPRYLIKTRGQQVTLSCSPISGHRSVSWYQQTPGQGLQFLFEYFSETQRNKGNFPGRFSGRQFSNSRSEMNVSTLELGDSALYLCATKGGLDTVYNEQFFGPGTRLTVL.